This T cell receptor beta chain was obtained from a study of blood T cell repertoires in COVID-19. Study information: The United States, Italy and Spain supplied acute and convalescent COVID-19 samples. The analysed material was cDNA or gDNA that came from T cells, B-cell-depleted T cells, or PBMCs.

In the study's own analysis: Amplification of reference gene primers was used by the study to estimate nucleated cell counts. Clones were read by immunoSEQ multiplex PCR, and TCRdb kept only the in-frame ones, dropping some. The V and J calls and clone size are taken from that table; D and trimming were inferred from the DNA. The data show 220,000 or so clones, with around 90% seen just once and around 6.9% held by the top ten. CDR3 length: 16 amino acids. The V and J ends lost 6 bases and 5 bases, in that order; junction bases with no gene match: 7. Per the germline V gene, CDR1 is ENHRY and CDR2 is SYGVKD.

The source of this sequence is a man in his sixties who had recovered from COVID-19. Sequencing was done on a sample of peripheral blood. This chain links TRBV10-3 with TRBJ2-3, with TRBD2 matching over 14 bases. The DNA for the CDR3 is TGTGCCATCAGGGGGACTAGCGGGGGCGTGAAAGATACGCAGTATTTT. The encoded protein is CAIRGTSGGVKDTQYF.